The rows below give T cell receptor beta chains drawn from one sample of a study of OX40 agonist ivuxolimab in advanced cancers. Profiling relied on immunoSEQ multiplex PCR, and the TCRdb table lists in-frame clones only, not all of them. The sample records 65,000 to 100,000 clones, about 94% being singletons. Sequenced material: CD4+ or CD8+ T cells sorted from blood, taken in a trial of the OX40 agonist ivuxolimab. The receptors derive from an adult with an advanced solid tumor such as melanoma, head and neck, liver or kidney cancer. Each CDR3 is given with its conserved first and last residue. A D gene is named only where the DNA matches it firmly. Clone size is not always given. Where it is, it says once, few, many or a class for expanded clones.

abundance,j_gene,len,v_gene,d_gene,CDR3nt,CDR3aa
-,TRBJ1-1,12,TRBV5-4,-,TGTGCCAGCAGCCACGGACAGAGTGAAGCTTTCTTT,CASSHGQSEAFF
-,TRBJ2-5,14,TRBV9,-,TGTGCCAGCAGCGTAGATGTCACAGAAGAGACCCAGTACTTC,CASSVDVTEETQYF
-,TRBJ2-1,16,TRBV9,TRBD1,TGTGCCAGCAGCGTAGCTGGGACAGGGGGTTACAATGAGCAGTTCTTC,CASSVAGTGGYNEQFF
-,TRBJ1-1,13,TRBV14,-,TGTGCCAGCAGCCAAGACTGGGCCCGTCCCGCTTTCTTT,CASSQDWARPAFF
-,TRBJ2-7,16,TRBV29-1,TRBD2,TGCAGCGTGAGGATCAGGGGACTAGCGGGAGTCTACGAGCAGTACTTC,CSVRIRGLAGVYEQYF
-,TRBJ2-1,14,TRBV11-3,-,TGTGCCAGCAGCTCCTACGATACCTACAATGAGCAGTTCTTC,CASSSYDTYNEQFF
-,TRBJ1-4,14,TRBV28,TRBD1,TGTGCCAGCAGCAAGACAGGGATGAATGAAAAACTGTTTTTT,CASSKTGMNEKLFF
-,TRBJ1-2,16,TRBV10-2,TRBD1,TGCGCCAGCAGTGCGGTATGGTCAGGGGGGGAGCAGGGCTACACCTTC,CASSAVWSGGEQGYTF
-,TRBJ2-3,17,TRBV23-1,-,TGCGCCAGCAGTCACTCGGGCGGGACACCTTGTGCAGATACGCAGTATTTT,CASSHSGGTPCADTQYF
-,TRBJ2-7,14,TRBV7-6,-,TGTGCCAGCAGCCCGGGACTTTACTCCTACGAGCAGTACTTC,CASSPGLYSYEQYF
-,TRBJ2-2,14,TRBV13,-,TGTGCCAGCAGCCCCTCACCCGGGACAACGGAGCTGTTTTTT,CASSPSPGTTELFF
once,TRBJ2-7,13,TRBV5-1,TRBD2,TGCGCCAGCCGTAGCGGGGGGGCAAACGAGCAGTACTTC,CASRSGGANEQYF
-,TRBJ2-1,17,TRBV14,TRBD2,TGTGCCAGCAGCCAAAGGGAGCGGGGGTGGGCCTACAATGAGCAGTTCTTC,CASSQRERGWAYNEQFF
-,TRBJ1-1,13,TRBV28,-,TGTGCCACCAAGGAGAGTCAGTACACTGAAGCTTTCTTT,CATKESQYTEAFF
-,TRBJ2-2,14,TRBV11-2,-,TGTGCCAGCAGCTTGCCGGGAGTTTTCGGGGAGCTGTTTTTT,CASSLPGVFGELFF
-,TRBJ2-7,15,TRBV28,TRBD2,TGTGCCAGCAGTCCCCGGGGAGGGCCAATCTACGAGCAGTACTTC,CASSPRGGPIYEQYF
-,TRBJ1-1,14,TRBV9,-,TGTGCCAGCAGCGTAACAGGGATGGACACTGAAGCTTTCTTT,CASSVTGMDTEAFF
-,TRBJ2-7,13,TRBV28,-,TGTGCCAGCAGTTACTCTCCGGTATACGAGCAGTACTTC,CASSYSPVYEQYF
-,TRBJ1-4,13,TRBV28,TRBD1,TGTGCCAGCAGTCCACCAACAGGGGGAAAACTGTTTTTT,CASSPPTGGKLFF
-,TRBJ1-2,13,TRBV28,TRBD1,TGTGCCAGCAGGATGGGACAGATCTATGGCTACACCTTC,CASRMGQIYGYTF
-,TRBJ1-1,14,TRBV9,TRBD1,TGTGCCAGCAGCGCCGGGACAGGGAACACTGAAGCTTTCTTT,CASSAGTGNTEAFF
-,TRBJ1-2,11,TRBV6-1,-,TGTGCCAGCACAGAAGGATCCGACTACACCTTC,CASTEGSDYTF
-,TRBJ2-7,16,TRBV15,TRBD2,TGTGCCACCACGGATTTGAGCGGGAGGGCCTCCTACGAGCAGTACTTC,CATTDLSGRASYEQYF
-,TRBJ1-2,11,TRBV29-1,-,TGCAGCGTGGGGACGGGCTATGGCTACACCTTC,CSVGTGYGYTF
once,TRBJ1-6,17,TRBV9,-,TGTGCCAGCAGCGTAGATCCGGCCAGCTCCTATAATTCACCCCTCCACTTT,CASSVDPASSYNSPLHF
-,TRBJ2-7,15,TRBV19,-,TGTGCCAGTAGTTCCGTCGAAGGGACCTACTACGAGCAGTACTTC,CASSSVEGTYYEQYF
-,TRBJ2-7,13,TRBV27,-,TGTGCCAGCAGTCCAATTGGGGTAGTCGAGCAGTACTTC,CASSPIGVVEQYF
-,TRBJ2-6,18,TRBV5-4,-,TGTGCCAGCAGCGGCGCCAATGACCCTCGGTCAGGGGCCAACGTCCTGACTTTC,CASSGANDPRSGANVLTF
-,TRBJ2-3,14,TRBV7-3,-,TGTGCCAGCACCCCGAGGGGTAACTCAGATACGCAGTATTTT,CASTPRGNSDTQYF
-,TRBJ2-2,13,TRBV9,-,TGTGCCAGCAGCCCCCTCGGTCCCGGGGAGCTGTTTTTT,CASSPLGPGELFF
-,TRBJ1-2,13,TRBV27,-,TGTGCCAGCAGCCTGACAGATAACTATGGCTACACCTTC,CASSLTDNYGYTF
once,TRBJ2-1,14,TRBV5-4,-,TGTGCCAGCAGCTACATTAGTTCCAGCAATGAGCAGTTCTTC,CASSYISSSNEQFF
-,TRBJ2-7,15,TRBV5-1,-,TGCGCCAGCAGCTTGGACAGTTCCCACTCCTACGAGCAGTACTTC,CASSLDSSHSYEQYF
-,TRBJ2-7,16,TRBV6-1,TRBD2,TGTGCCAGCAGTGGGCAACTAGCGGGGTTCACCTACGAGCAGTACTTC,CASSGQLAGFTYEQYF
-,TRBJ2-1,13,TRBV7-9,TRBD1,TGTGCCAGCAGTATGACAGGGGGTATTACGCAGTTCTTC,CASSMTGGITQFF
-,TRBJ2-2,13,TRBV6-5,-,TGTGCCAGCAAACCGACAGATTTCGGGGAGCTGTTTTTT,CASKPTDFGELFF
-,TRBJ2-3,13,TRBV29-1,TRBD2,TGCAGCCTAGCGGGAGATGTTGCAGATACGCAGTATTTT,CSLAGDVADTQYF
-,TRBJ2-1,16,TRBV25-1,TRBD2,TGTGCCAGCAGTGAGATCACTAGCGGGAAGGACAATGAGCAGTTCTTC,CASSEITSGKDNEQFF
-,TRBJ2-5,11,TRBV20-1,TRBD1,TGTTCGGGACAGGGGCTGGAGACCCAGTACTTC,CSGQGLETQYF
-,TRBJ1-2,12,TRBV19,TRBD1,TGTGCCAGCAGACAGGGGGCGGCTGGCTACACCTTC,CASRQGAAGYTF
-,TRBJ2-7,12,TRBV7-9,-,TGTGCCAGCAGCTTCGGGGACTACGAGCAGTACTTC,CASSFGDYEQYF
-,TRBJ2-1,16,TRBV27,TRBD1,TGTGCCAGCAGTTCCAAGGGGGCTACCCTGGAGGATGAGCAGTTCTTC,CASSSKGATLEDEQFF
-,TRBJ1-4,14,TRBV4-2,-,TGTGCCAGCAGCCCAGGGTATAGTAATGAAAAACTGTTTTTT,CASSPGYSNEKLFF
once,TRBJ2-5,12,TRBV15,-,TGTGCCACCAGCAGCCGCAGAGTGACCCAGTACTTC,CATSSRRVTQYF
once,TRBJ1-6,13,TRBV27,-,TGTGCCAGCAGTTTGTATTATAATTCACCCCTCCACTTT,CASSLYYNSPLHF
-,TRBJ1-1,17,TRBV7-9,TRBD1,TGTGCCAGCAGCCAAGGGGGGACAGGGGGAAGGAACACTGAAGCTTTCTTT,CASSQGGTGGRNTEAFF
-,TRBJ1-1,15,TRBV19,-,TGTGCCAGTAGGAACACAGGGAGGGTGAACACTGAAGCTTTCTTT,CASRNTGRVNTEAFF
-,TRBJ2-2,14,TRBV28,-,TGTGCCAGCAGTTTGCCTAGTATCACCGGGGAGCTGTTTTTT,CASSLPSITGELFF
-,TRBJ2-7,11,TRBV2,-,TGTGCCAGCGAAGGTGGGGTCGGGCAGTACTTC,CASEGGVGQYF
-,TRBJ1-5,14,TRBV4-1,TRBD1,TGCGCCAGCAGCCAACCAGGGGGCAGCGAGCCCCAGCATTTT,CASSQPGGSEPQHF
-,TRBJ1-2,13,TRBV7-9,-,TGTGCCAGCAGCTTAGCGGGGCTGGATGGCTACACCTTC,CASSLAGLDGYTF
-,TRBJ1-6,12,TRBV7-9,-,TGTGCCAGCACCCTTGGGGGTTCACCCCTCCACTTT,CASTLGGSPLHF
-,TRBJ2-5,14,TRBV7-9,-,TGTGCCAGCAGCGGCAGGACAGCGGAAGAGACCCAGTACTTC,CASSGRTAEETQYF
-,TRBJ2-1,10,TRBV6-5,-,TGTGCCAGCAGAGGTAATGAGCAGTTCTTC,CASRGNEQFF
-,TRBJ2-2,15,TRBV14,-,TGTGCCAGCAGCCAAGGGAGACCTGAGACCGGGGAGCTGTTTTTT,CASSQGRPETGELFF
-,TRBJ2-7,13,TRBV7-9,TRBD2,TGTGCCAGCAGCCCTAGCGGGAGTAACGAGCAGTACTTC,CASSPSGSNEQYF
-,TRBJ2-1,14,TRBV15,-,TGTGCCACCAGCAGAGATTTAGACTACAATGAGCAGTTCTTC,CATSRDLDYNEQFF
-,TRBJ2-1,19,TRBV15,TRBD2,TGTGCCACCAGCATGATACTAGCGGACCCAGGGTCCCATTACAATGAGCAGTTCTTC,CATSMILADPGSHYNEQFF
-,TRBJ2-3,16,TRBV27,TRBD2,TGTGCCAGCAGTTCCGGACTAGCGGGGGCAGGGGATACGCAGTATTTT,CASSSGLAGAGDTQYF
-,TRBJ2-2,17,TRBV4-1,TRBD1,TGCGCCAGCAGCCTCATACAGGGGGAAGGCCCCACCGGGGAGCTGTTTTTT,CASSLIQGEGPTGELFF